The subject of this entry is one T cell receptor (beta chain). Its antigen is not known. Every sorted population was more than 95% pure. This record belongs to a study of beta chain features in type 1 diabetes. General study findings and limits: TCRB rearrangement may or may not be influenced by HLA type; here this remained unresolved. Type 1 diabetes patients showed fewer insertions and more deletions at VDJ junctions.

Every isolated RNA sample was fully reverse transcribed, so sequencing captured expressed TCRB transcripts. Reads from naive, central memory and regulatory T cell samples averaged around 4 million. Method: immunoSEQ multiplex PCR; TCRdb's copy keeps in-frame clones and lacks some. The repertoire holds 60,000 or so clones, with about 55% as singletons. Germline-derived CDR1 and CDR2 are LNHDA and SQIVND (reference sequence). Trimming left V 6 bases short and J 9 bases short, with 17 bases between. The CDR3 is 13 amino acids. Input material: Tregs from blood. The source is a woman in her late teens or twenties in good health. V and J are TRBV19 and TRBJ1-1; D is unclear. CDR3: CASSPKRRRKAFF. CDR3 DNA sequence: TGTGCCAGTAGCCCAAAAAGGAGGAGAAAAGCTTTCTTT.